The 21 T cell receptor beta chains presented below share a single source sample, sequenced in a study of blood T cell repertoires in COVID-19. Sequencing used immunoSEQ multiplex PCR; TCRdb keeps in-frame clones, though not all of them. Here the sample spans about 270,000 clones, approximately 88% being singletons. Sequencing was performed on peripheral blood. The source is a human donor with COVID-19, enrolled during active disease. The donor label of this sample is uncertain.

The chain links TRBV7-3 to TRBJ2-3, with D maybe TRBD2 (5 bases). With 1 base removed from V and 7 bases from J, the gap between germline ends came to 6 bases. The CDR3 totals 12 residues. Germline-derived CDR1 and CDR2 are SGHTA and FQGTGA. The CDR3 bases are TGTGCCAGCAGCTTAAACGGGAATACGCAGTATTTT. Amino acids: CASSLNGNTQYF.

The gene calls are TRBV19 and TRBJ2-2; no firm D call. The CDR3 totals 16 residues. V was cut by 6 bases and J by 5 bases, with 19 bases left in between. Germline CDR1 is LNHDA and CDR2 is SQIVND (reference sequence). The CDR3 here is CASSLLPWAETGELFF. DNA for the CDR3: TGTGCCAGTAGCCTCCTTCCTTGGGCAGAAACCGGGGAGCTGTTTTTT.

This clone showed up just a few times. V and J are TRBV12-5 and TRBJ1-4, with D hard to call. From germline, CDR1 is LGHNT and CDR2 FRNRAP. The CDR3 spans 16 residues. Deletions cut 0 bases from V and 0 bases from J, with 8 bases between. CDR3 residues: CASGLVMGATNEKLFF. CDR3 bases: TGTGCTAGTGGTTTGGTAATGGGCGCAACTAATGAAAAACTGTTTTTT.

The chain couples TRBV9 to TRBJ1-6; tentatively, D is TRBD1 (6 bases). Germline-derived CDR1 and CDR2 are SGDLS and YYNGEE. Trimming removed 4 bases at V and 7 bases at J, with 12 bases between. This CDR3 spans 14 amino acids. The CDR3 reads CASSLDRTNSPLHF. In DNA form, the CDR3 reads TGTGCCAGCAGCCTAGACAGGACAAATTCACCCCTCCACTTT.

Written as DNA, the CDR3 is TGCGCCAGCAGCCAAGCAAACCTCCTCGCGACAGGGGCCTATGGCTACACCTTC. It translates to CASSQANLLATGAYGYTF. The chain recombines TRBV4-1 with TRBJ1-2, with 8 bases that match TRBD1. The V gene's germline CDR1 is MGHRA and CDR2 YSYEKL. V gave up 1 base and J gave up 4 bases; unmatched junction bases: 14. The CDR3 length is 18 residues.

This rearrangement joins TRBV27 to TRBJ2-7; 7 nucleotides match TRBD2. CDR1 is MNHEY and CDR2 is SMNVEV in the germline V gene (reference sequence). This CDR3 is 15 amino acids long. V lost 8 bases to trimming and J lost 2 bases; unmatched junction nucleotides: 12. The CDR3 sequence: CASAIGAGPAYEQYF. The CDR3 nucleotides are TGTGCCAGCGCGATCGGAGCGGGACCTGCCTACGAGCAGTACTTC.

The chain recombines TRBV19 with TRBJ1-1, with 8 bases aligning to TRBD1. Per germline, CDR1 LNHDA and CDR2 SQIVND (reference sequence). This CDR3 region has 14 residues. V lost 4 bases and J lost 6; bases outside the gene matches: 7. DNA for the CDR3: TGTGCCAGTAGTAGGACAGGGTTTTACTCTGAAGCTTTCTTT. Its protein product is CASSRTGFYSEAFF.

V and J are TRBV6-7 and TRBJ2-1, with D perhaps matching TRBD2 (6 bases). TRBV6-7 falls under the ORF class, with uncertain function. V dropped 0 bases and J dropped 2 bases, with 17 bases sitting between them. There are 18 residues in the CDR3. CDR3 in DNA: TGTGCCAGCAGTTACTCGACCGGCGGGACTGCTCCCTACAATGAGCAGTTCTTC. Amino acid sequence: CASSYSTGGTAPYNEQFF.

The gene calls are TRBV7-8 and TRBJ1-1; TRBD1 is a possible D gene (5 bases). Germline V gene sequence: CDR1 SGHVS, CDR2 FQNEAQ. Trimming removed 1 base at V and 2 bases at J, with 8 bases between. This CDR3 has 14 residues. In DNA, the CDR3 is TGTGCCAGCAGCTTAGGCAGGGATAACACTGAAGCTTTCTTT. This sequence encodes CASSLGRDNTEAFF. Looking up the rest from reference TRBV7-8 and TRBJ1-1 gives the full variable domain: GAGVSQSPRYKVAKRGQDVALRCDPISGHVSLFWYQQALGQGPEFLTYFQNEAQLDKSGLPSDRFFAERPEGSVSTLKIQRTQQEDSAVYLCASSLGRDNTEAFFGQGTRLTVV.

V usage is TRBV5-1 and J usage is TRBJ1-1; D is uncertain. V was shortened by 0 bases and J by 5 bases, with 11 bases between the two germline ends. The germline gives CDR1 SGHRS, CDR2 YFSETQ. CDR3 length equals 14 residues. The CDR3 loop is CASSLVLGDTEAFF. The CDR3 nucleotides are TGCGCCAGCAGCTTGGTACTGGGAGATACTGAAGCTTTCTTT.

This clone occurred once. J is TRBJ2-3 and V is TRBV2, with TRBD1 identical over 10 bases. CDR3 length: 15 residues. J gave up 3 bases and V 5 bases, and 5 bases lay outside the gene matches. Germline V gene sequence: CDR1 SNHLY, CDR2 FYNNEI. The CDR3, as DNA: TGTGCCAGCAGTCGGGACAGGGGTTCGACAGATACGCAGTATTTT. Its translation: CASSRDRGSTDTQYF.

The table lists this clone with a count of one. V usage is TRBV2 and J usage is TRBJ1-2; D is unresolved. CDR3 length equals 14 residues. CDR1 and CDR2 (germline): SNHLY, FYNNEI. Trimming left V 7 bases short and J 0 bases short, with 12 bases between. This chain's CDR3 is CASKGGSSNYGYTF. Here the CDR3 DNA reads TGTGCCAGCAAGGGCGGGAGTTCTAACTATGGCTACACCTTC.

The gene calls are TRBV2 and TRBJ2-5, with 8 positions matching TRBD2. CDR1 is SNHLY, CDR2 FYNNEI, per germline. This CDR3 has 14 amino acids. V was clipped by 4 bases and J by 2 bases; unmatched bases: 3. The CDR3 protein is CASSVGTRQETQYF. The CDR3 bases are TGTGCCAGCAGTGTTGGGACTAGGCAAGAGACCCAGTACTTC.

The DNA of the CDR3 is TGTGCCAGCAGCCAAGTGGCTCTTGGCCTAGCGGGATCCTCCTACGAGCAGTACTTC. It translates to CASSQVALGLAGSSYEQYF. The J gene is TRBJ2-7, the V gene TRBV3-1 (or the pseudogene TRBV3-2), with 9 bases matching TRBD2. The V segment lost 1 base and the J segment 0 bases; nucleotides outside the gene matches: 13. The CDR3 has 19 residues. The germline CDR1 and CDR2 sequences are LGHDT and YNNKEL (reference sequence).

The chain uses TRBV19 and TRBJ2-5; 7 bases are a match to TRBD2. This CDR3 is 14 amino acids long. Germline V gene lookup returns CDR1 LNHDA and CDR2 SQIVND (reference sequence). V trimming: 5 bases; J trimming: 5 bases; junction bases outside the gene matches: 8. CDR3: CASSWAGALETQYF. The CDR3 DNA follows: TGTGCCAGTAGTTGGGCGGGAGCACTGGAGACCCAGTACTTC. Combining the CDR3 with reference TRBV19 and TRBJ2-5 gives the whole variable domain DGGITQSPKYLFRKEGQNVTLSCEQNLNHDAMYWYRQDPGQGLRLIYYSQIVNDFQKGDIAEGYSVSREKKESFPLTVTSAQKNPTAFYLCASSWAGALETQYFGPGTRLLVL.

In the case of this clone: At one of its ends the junction is not consistent with the germline gene, which may arise from a read error. The CDR3 DNA is TGTGCCAGCAGCTCATCCACAGGGAACGCCGGGGAGCTGTTTTTT. Its protein is CASSSSTGNAGELFF. The rearrangement uses TRBV11-3 and TRBJ2-2; TRBD1 is a possible D gene (6 bases). This CDR3 contains 15 residues. The germline CDR1 and CDR2 sequences are SGHNT and YENEEA.

V gene TRBV28 combines with J gene TRBJ2-1; 8 bases map to TRBD1. The germline gives CDR1 MDHEN, CDR2 SYDVKM. Trimming at V came to 5 bases and at J to 2 bases, leaving 5 bases not matched to a gene. This CDR3 comprises 15 residues. The DNA for the CDR3 is TGTGCCAGCAGTAAGGCAGGGGGCGCCTACAATGAGCAGTTCTTC. Translation gives CASSKAGGAYNEQFF.

V and J are TRBV5-4 and TRBJ2-4; no reliable D call. The germline V gene has CDR1 SGHNT and CDR2 YYREEE (reference sequence). V was cut by 0 bases and J by 5 bases, with 6 bases left in between. This CDR3 region has 13 residues. The CDR3 DNA is TGTGCCAGCAGCTTGGATCTCCAAAACATTCAGTACTTC. Protein sequence: CASSLDLQNIQYF.

V is TRBV6-5 and J is TRBJ2-1; D unclear. This CDR3 comprises 12 residues. V was pared by 1 base and J by 10 bases, with 8 bases between. Germline V gene data show CDR1 as MNHEY and CDR2 as SVGAGI. The CDR3 nucleotides are TGTGCCAGCAGTTACTTTTCAGGAGAGCAGTTCTTC. It yields the protein CASSYFSGEQFF.

This clone was seen a handful of times. The chain joins TRBV25-1 to TRBJ1-3; D uncertain. CDR1 is MGHDK and CDR2 is SYGVNS in the germline V gene. The ends were cut back, 2 bases at V and 0 bases at J, with 8 bases in the middle. CDR3 length equals 15 residues. The CDR3 DNA reads TGTGCCAGCAGTGAAGGGCTCAACTCTGGAAACACCATATATTTT. Its protein is CASSEGLNSGNTIYF.

The CDR3, as DNA: TGCGCCAGCAGCTTGGCGGCGGGAGGGCAGGCTGAGCAGTTCTTC. Translated: CASSLAAGGQAEQFF. This rearrangement joins TRBV5-1 to TRBJ2-1; 9 bases match TRBD2. The CDR3 spans 15 residues. Germline CDR1 is SGHRS and CDR2 is YFSETQ. Unmatched junction bases numbered 7, after V lost 0 bases and J lost 9 bases.